Presented here are 10 T cell receptor beta chains from one specimen sequenced in a study of T cells in Graves' hyperthyroidism and ophthalmopathy (dated by TCRdb to 2018 to 2020). The method behind the library was multiplex PCR. The run used an Illumina HiSeq 2000. TCR beta CDR3 regions were amplified from RNA transcripts. For the first round of RT-PCR on the TCR CDR3, the HTBI primer set was used together with the Qiagen OneStep RT-PCR kit. Through fastp at Q25 and MiXCR, TCRdb rebuilt clones from the public reads, retaining in-frame beta chains. Each entry merges the rows of one CDR3 protein and shows their most common DNA and genes. The sample table lists a few hundred thousand distinct CDR3 sequences, around 15% of them with a count of one. 5.3% of the sample rests with the top ten. The sequenced material came from blood. The receptors shown here come from a woman aged 18-29 years with Graves' hyperthyroidism.

This clonotype was detected many times. The chain employs TRBV19 and TRBJ2-7; tentative D call: TRBD1 (5 bases). Trimming took off 3 bases at V and 0 bases at J, with 12 bases between the two ends. CDR1 and CDR2 (germline): LNHDA, SQIVND (reference sequence). The CDR3 consists of 15 residues. The CDR3 DNA reads as TGTGCCAGTAGTATCAAGTACAGGAGCTCCTACGAGCAGTACTTC. As protein: CASSIKYRSSYEQYF.

This clonotype was counted many times. The chain links TRBV15 to TRBJ2-1, with TRBD2 matching over 12 bases. CDR1 and CDR2 from the germline V gene are LNHNV and YYDKDF (reference sequence). The CDR3 extends over 15 amino acids. V trimming: 5 bases; J trimming: 3 bases; junction bases outside the gene matches: 2. CDR3 in amino acids: CATSGGLAGYNEQFF. The CDR3, as DNA: TGTGCCACCAGCGGGGGACTAGCGGGCTACAATGAGCAGTTCTTC.

The V call is TRBV28, the J call TRBJ2-1, with 11 bases fitting TRBD2. J lost 6 bases, V lost 6 bases, and 13 bases had no gene match. This CDR3 is 17 amino acids long. CDR1 and CDR2 (germline): MDHEN, SYDVKM. The CDR3 bases are TGTGCCAGCAGCTCACTCCAACTAGCGGGAGCAGTCAATGAGCAGTTCTTC. Amino acid sequence: CASSSLQLAGAVNEQFF.

The genes are TRBV7-3 and TRBJ2-5; 14 bases line up with TRBD2. This CDR3 comprises 18 residues. The germline CDR1 and CDR2 sequences are SGHTA and FQGTGA. Trimming at V came to 5 bases and at J to 0 bases, leaving 8 bases not matched to a gene. DNA for the CDR3: TGTGCCAGCAGCCCAGTGAGACTAGCGGGAGGGTACCAAGAGACCCAGTACTTC. Residues: CASSPVRLAGGYQETQYF.

Details on this clonotype: This may arise from a read error, as a much more abundant clone is one base away. V gene TRBV20-1 combines with J gene TRBJ2-7, with unresolved D. The CDR3 runs 12 residues. Germline CDR1 and CDR2: DFQATT and SNEGSKA (reference sequence). The CDR3 loop is CSATKGSCEQYF. The CDR3 region has the DNA TGCAGTGCCACTAAAGGGTCCTGCGAGCAGTACTTC.

Ten or more counts support this clonotype. The chain recombines TRBV2 with TRBJ2-1; 13 nucleotides line up with TRBD2. V trimming: 6 bases; J trimming: 7 bases; junction bases outside the gene matches: 3. This CDR3 spans 14 amino acids. Germline V gene sequence: CDR1 SNHLY, CDR2 FYNNEI. This CDR3 is CASRGTSGINEQFF. The CDR3 nucleotides are TGTGCCAGCAGGGGGACTAGCGGGATTAATGAGCAGTTCTTC.

This clonotype showed up just a few times. The chain couples TRBV6-2 or TRBV6-3 to TRBJ2-7; possible D gene TRBD2, 6 bases. CDR1 and CDR2 from the germline V gene are MNHEY and SVGEGT. CDR3 size: 15 residues. The V end lost 5 bases, the J end lost 2 bases, and 16 bases lay between the germline ends. CDR3 in DNA: TGTGCCAGCAGTCCTTCTATGGAGGGACCCTACGAGCAGTACTTC. Protein product: CASSPSMEGPYEQYF.

This clonotype was seen repeatedly, ten times or more. V usage is TRBV6-2 or TRBV6-3 and J usage is TRBJ1-2; D is undetermined. This CDR3 has 21 amino acids. The germline V gene has CDR1 MNHEY and CDR2 SVGEGT. Trimming left V 0 bases short and J 1 base short, with 27 bases between. The CDR3 here is CASSYSPFSSAWHTNNYGYTF. CDR3 DNA: TGTGCCAGCAGTTACTCGCCTTTCTCGTCCGCCTGGCACACGAATAACTATGGCTACACCTTC.

A word on this clonotype: Possible read error: a much larger clone is one base away. V gene TRBV7-8 combines with J gene TRBJ2-1, with TRBD2 as a possible D gene (6 bases). The germline CDR1 and CDR2 sequences are SGHVS and FQNEAQ. This CDR3 spans 14 amino acids. The V and J ends lost 3 bases and 10 bases respectively, with 16 bases between them. In DNA form, the CDR3 reads TGTGCCAGCAGCTTCGGGACTCCCAAAAGCGAGCAGTTCTTC. Its protein product is CASSFGTPKSEQFF. Using reference TRBV7-8 and TRBJ2-1 for the parts outside the CDR3, the full variable domain is GAGVSQSPRYKVAKRGQDVALRCDPISGHVSLFWYQQALGQGPEFLTYFQNEAQLDKSGLPSDRFFAERPEGSVSTLKIQRTQQEDSAVYLCASSFGTPKSEQFFGPGTRLTVL.

The rearrangement joins TRBV19 to TRBJ1-3, with 9 positions matching TRBD1. CDR1 and CDR2 (germline): LNHDA, SQIVND (reference sequence). The CDR3 has 16 amino acids. With V trimmed by 7 bases and J by 3 bases, 10 bases remained unmatched. DNA for the CDR3: TGTGCCAGTACCGAGTTACAGGGGGCTGGTGGAAACACCATATATTTT. Residues: CASTELQGAGGNTIYF.